These T cell receptor beta chains were read from a single sample in a study of shared clonotypes between healthy human individuals. The data were produced by immunoSEQ multiplex PCR, yet TCRdb's version contains in-frame clones alone and is incomplete. Altogether about 510,000 clones are present, 79% being singletons, with the ten largest covering 10% to 15%. Sequencing input: PBMCs. All receptors come from a woman aged 40-49 years in good health. Some clones in this sample may be carry-over from other donors' samples. CDR3s leave out the opening cysteine and the closing phenylalanine or tryptophan. D genes are given only for firm matches.

TRBV28	NA	12	TRBJ1-5	ASSLDPSNQPQH
TRBV29-1	TRBD1	9	TRBJ1-2	SVNRGPGYT
TRBV30	NA	15	TRBJ2-1	AWSRGNLRFSYNEQF
TRBV7-9	TRBD2	15	TRBJ2-5	ASIPFGGGRVQETQY
TRBV9	NA	12	TRBJ2-4	ASSSGLAKNIQY
TRBV7-9	NA	11	TRBJ2-2	ASSLGGAGELF
TRBV10-3	NA	9	TRBJ2-5	AISEGETQY
TRBV19	TRBD1	11	TRBJ1-1	ASRTGGSPEAF
TRBV7-9	NA	13	TRBJ1-4	ASSLDTGYNEKLF
TRBV2	NA	11	TRBJ1-5	ASSEGVAQPQH
TRBV5-5	NA	12	TRBJ2-3	ASSQDFSTDTQY
TRBV7-2	NA	11	TRBJ2-3	ASSLVDRDAQY
TRBV2	NA	13	TRBJ2-3	ASSKEHFSTDTQY
TRBV30	TRBD1	14	TRBJ2-7	AWRWRSGTGPYEQY
TRBV28	NA	11	TRBJ1-4	ASSPTTNEKLF
TRBV5-1	NA	13	TRBJ2-1	ASSLAGQPYNEQF
TRBV7-2	TRBD2	14	TRBJ2-3	ASSLLAGVNTDTQY
TRBV5-6	TRBD1	13	TRBJ1-1	ASSLDAGGNTEAF
TRBV7-9	TRBD1	13	TRBJ2-7	ASSRQGERAWEQY
TRBV2	NA	12	TRBJ1-1	ASSKTGRNTEAF
TRBV7-3	TRBD2	18	TRBJ2-2	ASSLRAGALAGDRTGELF
TRBV11-3	NA	13	TRBJ2-2	ASSSGVLYTGELF
TRBV6-7	NA	10	TRBJ2-7	ASSSGVHEQY
TRBV11-2	TRBD2	15	TRBJ2-7	ASSRGAGGGFSYEQY
TRBV15	NA	12	TRBJ2-1	ATSGSSGYNEQF
TRBV28	NA	11	TRBJ2-1	ASSLSPGREQF
TRBV28	NA	13	TRBJ2-7	ASSFGARAVREQY
TRBV30	TRBD2	16	TRBJ2-3	AWSPGLAGAHGTDTQY
TRBV5-1	TRBD2	13	TRBJ2-1	ASSLESSGYNEQF
TRBV2	NA	11	TRBJ2-2	ASSVAGFGELF
TRBV5-1	NA	11	TRBJ2-1	ASSHGGQDEQF
TRBV28	NA	22	TRBJ2-1	ASSSGAVRPQNRVVLNSYNEQF
TRBV20-1	NA	9	TRBJ2-5	SASWVETQY
TRBV9	NA	12	TRBJ1-3	ASSVQGTGNTIY
TRBV30	NA	13	TRBJ1-2	AWSVQGGGLYGYT
TRBV4-2	NA	14	TRBJ1-5	ASSQDGGQGRQPQH
TRBV5-1	NA	12	TRBJ2-5	ASSLEGVQETQY
TRBV29-1	NA	9	TRBJ1-4	SVEEGEKLF
TRBV28	NA	13	TRBJ2-5	ASSLPGHFGETQY
TRBV27	TRBD2	14	TRBJ2-7	ASSLGLAGAQDEQY
TRBV4-1	TRBD1	12	TRBJ1-2	ASSQPTGSGGYT
TRBV5-1	TRBD2	15	TRBJ2-2	ASSLLGLAGAAGELF
TRBV7-6	NA	11	TRBJ1-1	ASSLTENTEAF
TRBV30	NA	10	TRBJ2-1	ASFGSGDEQF
TRBV28	TRBD1	11	TRBJ1-2	ASSTGTDYGYT
TRBV5-1	TRBD1	14	TRBJ2-2	ASSLGDRGTGGELF
TRBV9	NA	12	TRBJ2-1	ASSVGASHNEQF
TRBV19	NA	14	TRBJ2-7	ASSIMFGDDGYEQY
TRBV6-4	NA	11	TRBJ2-7	ASNRHLSYEQY
TRBV28	NA	11	TRBJ2-1	ASRQTRFNEQF